This paragraph covers one TCR beta chain sequence. The target antigen is unknown. These data belong to a study of T cell repertoires in cytomegalovirus infection. On the study more broadly: Alongside well-studied HLA-B-restricted CMV epitopes, recently identified HLA-C-restricted CMV epitopes were also used. CMV infection together with matching HLA type was indicated by public TCR beta signatures.

General observations from the study: Identification of carriers of CMV plus the relevant HLA was achieved through cumulative public TCR beta family frequency.

TCRdb re-derived calls from the reads in MiXCR, one entry per CDR3 protein. The table lists 350,000 to 400,000 distinct CDR3 sequences, approximately 30% of them singletons. The germline V gene has CDR1 SNHLY and CDR2 FYNNEI. This CDR3 spans 16 amino acids. Trimming cost V 7 bases and J 3 bases, with 19 bases left between them. This sample comprised cultured PBMCs, obtained from culture after CMV antigen stimulation. The sequence derives from a human donor in good health (CMV status not recorded). Some clones in this sample may be carry-over from other donors' samples. The chain combines TRBV2 with TRBJ1-5; tentatively, D is TRBD1 (6 bases). Here the CDR3 DNA reads TGTGCCAGCACCTTGGACAGTCCGCCTTCCAATCAGCCCCAGCATTTT. Its translation is CASTLDSPPSNQPQHF.